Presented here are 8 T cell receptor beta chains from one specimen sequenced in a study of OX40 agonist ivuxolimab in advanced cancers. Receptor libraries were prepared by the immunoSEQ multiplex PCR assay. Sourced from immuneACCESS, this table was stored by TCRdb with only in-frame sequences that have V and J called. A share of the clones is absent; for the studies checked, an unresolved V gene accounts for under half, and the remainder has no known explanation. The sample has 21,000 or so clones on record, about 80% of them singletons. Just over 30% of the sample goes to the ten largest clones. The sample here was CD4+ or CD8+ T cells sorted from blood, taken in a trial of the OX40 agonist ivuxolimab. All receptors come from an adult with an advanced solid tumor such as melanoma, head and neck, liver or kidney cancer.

Here the CDR3 reads CASSLAQSNQPQHF. CDR3 nucleotides: TGTGCCAGCAGCTTGGCGCAGTCTAATCAGCCCCAGCATTTT. V is TRBV5-6 and J is TRBJ1-5; no definite D call. V dropped 0 bases and J dropped 4 bases, with 8 bases sitting between them. There are 14 residues in the CDR3. Germline-derived CDR1 and CDR2 are SGHDT and YYEEEE.

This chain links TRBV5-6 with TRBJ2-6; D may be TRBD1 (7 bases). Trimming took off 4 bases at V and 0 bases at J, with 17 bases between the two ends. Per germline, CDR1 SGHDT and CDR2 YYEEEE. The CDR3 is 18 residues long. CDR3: CASSRGTVHISGANVLTF. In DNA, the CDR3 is TGTGCCAGCAGCCGCGGGACAGTCCATATCTCTGGGGCCAACGTCCTGACTTTC.

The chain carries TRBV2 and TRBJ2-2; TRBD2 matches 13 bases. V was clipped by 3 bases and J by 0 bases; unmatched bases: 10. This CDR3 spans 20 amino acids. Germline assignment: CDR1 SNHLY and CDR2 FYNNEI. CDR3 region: CASSDGELAGGYANTGELFF. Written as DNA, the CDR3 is TGTGCCAGCAGTGATGGGGAACTAGCGGGAGGGTACGCGAACACCGGGGAGCTGTTTTTT.

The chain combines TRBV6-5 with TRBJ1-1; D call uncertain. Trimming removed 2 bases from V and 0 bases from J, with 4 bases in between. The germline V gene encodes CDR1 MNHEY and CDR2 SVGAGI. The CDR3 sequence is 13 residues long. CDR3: CASSYQLNTEAFF. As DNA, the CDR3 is TGTGCCAGCAGTTACCAATTGAACACTGAAGCTTTCTTT.

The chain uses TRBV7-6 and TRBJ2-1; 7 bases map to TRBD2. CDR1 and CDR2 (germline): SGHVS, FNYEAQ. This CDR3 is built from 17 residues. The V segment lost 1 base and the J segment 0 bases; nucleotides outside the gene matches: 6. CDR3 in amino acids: CASSLGPAGSSYNEQFF. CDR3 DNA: TGTGCCAGCAGCTTAGGTCCAGCGGGGAGCTCCTACAATGAGCAGTTCTTC.

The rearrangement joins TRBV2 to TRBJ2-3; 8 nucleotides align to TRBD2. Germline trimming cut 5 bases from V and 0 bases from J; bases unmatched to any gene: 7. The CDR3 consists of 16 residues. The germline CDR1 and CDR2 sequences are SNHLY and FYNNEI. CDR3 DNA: TGTGCCAGCAGTCTTACTAGCGGAGGTAGCACAGATACGCAGTATTTT. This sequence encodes CASSLTSGGSTDTQYF.

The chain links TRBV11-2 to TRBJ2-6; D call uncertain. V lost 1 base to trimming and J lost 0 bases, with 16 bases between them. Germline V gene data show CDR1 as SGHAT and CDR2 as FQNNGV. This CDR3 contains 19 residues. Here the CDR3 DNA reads TGTGCCAGCAGCTTAGGATATGGGCGGACGGACTCTGGGGCCAACGTCCTGACTTTC. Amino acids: CASSLGYGRTDSGANVLTF.

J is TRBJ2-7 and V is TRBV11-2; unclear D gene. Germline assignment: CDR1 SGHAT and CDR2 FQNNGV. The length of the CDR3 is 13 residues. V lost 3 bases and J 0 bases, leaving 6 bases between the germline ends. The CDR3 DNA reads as TGTGCCAGCAGCTTTTTCGTCTCCTACGAGCAGTACTTC. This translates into CASSFFVSYEQYF.